Shown below are 20 T cell receptor beta chains from a single sample sequenced in a study of blood T cell repertoires in COVID-19. The data were produced by immunoSEQ multiplex PCR, yet TCRdb's version contains in-frame clones alone and is incomplete. The sample includes 70,000 to 90,000 clones, 74% of them seen just once. Sequenced: peripheral blood. These receptors came from a human donor with acute or convalescent COVID-19. The donor label of this sample is uncertain.

The chain joins TRBV20-1 to TRBJ1-2; the match to TRBD1 covers 8 bases. The CDR3 has 13 residues. V shed 6 bases and J 6 bases; nucleotides not matched to a gene: 9. The germline gives CDR1 DFQATT, CDR2 SNEGSKA (reference sequence). The CDR3 DNA sequence: TGCAGTGCGAGTACAGGGGGTATCGATGGCTACACCTTC. Amino acids: CSASTGGIDGYTF.

The CDR3 DNA follows: TGCGCCAGCACTTGGGGTATTAGCGGGGGTCCAGCGAACACCGGGGAGCTGTTTTTT. Translation: CASTWGISGGPANTGELFF. This chain uses TRBV5-1 with TRBJ2-2; 9 nucleotides match TRBD2. The germline gives CDR1 SGHRS, CDR2 YFSETQ. V trimming: 6 bases; J trimming: 0 bases; junction bases outside the gene matches: 15. CDR3 length: 19 residues. The full variable domain, completed using reference TRBV5-1 and TRBJ2-2, is KAGVTQTPRYLIKTRGQQVTLSCSPISGHRSVSWYQQTPGQGLQFLFEYFSETQRNKGNFPGRFSGRQFSNSRSEMNVSTLELGDSALYLCASTWGISGGPANTGELFFGEGSRLTVL.

The rearrangement links TRBV7-6 to TRBJ2-2; 9 bases are a match to TRBD1. Looked up from germline, CDR1 is SGHVS and CDR2 is FNYEAQ. The length of the CDR3 is 16 residues. The junction had 5 bases not matched to a gene; V was cut back by 1 base and J by 5 bases. The CDR3 region is CASSLEQGAMTGELFF. CDR3 DNA: TGTGCCAGCAGCTTAGAACAGGGGGCTATGACCGGGGAGCTGTTTTTT.

In this sample, this clone turned up a few times. V usage is TRBV5-5 and J usage is TRBJ2-7, with D perhaps TRBD1 (6 bases). The CDR3 runs to 19 residues. Germline-derived CDR1 and CDR2 are SGHKS and YYEKEE (reference sequence). The V and J ends lost 1 base and 2 bases respectively, with 25 bases between them. CDR3 protein: CASSLTATTFRGSAYEQYF. The CDR3 DNA is TGTGCCAGCAGCTTGACGGCGACCACGTTTAGGGGGTCAGCCTACGAGCAGTACTTC.

This clone has a handful of counts. The genes are TRBV6-5 and TRBJ1-1; 8 positions agree with TRBD1. The V gene end was trimmed by 6 bases and the J gene end by 3 bases; junction bases not matched to a gene: 6. CDR1 is MNHEY, CDR2 SVGAGI, per germline. The CDR3 runs 14 residues. This chain's CDR3 is CASRSTGVYTEAFF. CDR3 DNA sequence: TGTGCCAGCAGGTCGACAGGGGTGTACACTGAAGCTTTCTTT.

The CDR3 spells CASSSLVRQYF. The CDR3 nucleotides are TGTGCCAGCAGCTCCCTGGTGAGGCAGTATTTT. The chain couples TRBV12-3 or TRBV12-4 to TRBJ2-3; D gene unclear. V shed 6 bases and J shed 11 bases, with 12 bases lying between them. The CDR3 has 11 amino acids.

The chain has TRBV19 and TRBJ2-3, with D possibly matching TRBD1 (6 bases). The CDR3 runs 13 residues. Trimming pared 5 bases from V and 3 bases from J, leaving 9 bases between. Germline-derived CDR1 and CDR2 are LNHDA and SQIVND (reference sequence). CDR3 DNA sequence: TGTGCCAGTAGTTGGACAGTTACAGATACGCAGTATTTT. Protein: CASSWTVTDTQYF.

The gene calls are TRBV19 and TRBJ2-7; D call uncertain. Germline V gene sequence: CDR1 LNHDA, CDR2 SQIVND (reference sequence). The length of the CDR3 is 15 residues. V gave up 7 bases and J gave up 5 bases, with 21 bases separating them. The CDR3 loop reads CASIDQICGRNEQYV. The CDR3 DNA reads TGTGCCAGTATTGATCAGATTTGCGGAAGGAACGAGCAGTACGTC.

The V gene is TRBV4-2, the J gene TRBJ2-7, with D hard to call. The CDR3 runs to 15 residues. Germline assignment: CDR1 LGHNA and CDR2 YNFKEQ. Between the trimmed V and J ends, which lost 1 base and 3 bases, there was a span of 13 bases. Here the CDR3 DNA reads TGTGCCAGCAGCCAAGTAGAGAACTCACGCTACGAGCAGTACTTC. Translated: CASSQVENSRYEQYF.

This chain links TRBV5-8 with TRBJ1-4, with a tentative D call TRBD1 (5 bases). The length of the CDR3 is 16 residues. Germline CDR1 is SGHTS and CDR2 is YDEGEE. The V and J ends lost 2 bases and 4 bases respectively, with 15 bases between them. The CDR3 loop is CASSFSLTAFNEKLFF. The CDR3 coding sequence is TGTGCCAGCAGCTTCTCTCTGACAGCCTTTAATGAAAAACTGTTTTTT.

This clone occurred a few times. This chain uses TRBV2 with TRBJ2-7, with D possibly being TRBD2 (5 bases). This CDR3 spans 12 amino acids. The germline gives CDR1 SNHLY, CDR2 FYNNEI. Trimming took off 7 bases at V and 3 bases at J, with 10 bases between the two ends. For the CDR3, the DNA is TGTGCCAGCACCGCGGGCAGCTACGAGCAGTACTTC. It yields the protein CASTAGSYEQYF.

This clone was seen a single time. J is TRBJ1-1 and V is TRBV6-6; perhaps TRBD1 as D (5 bases). This CDR3 region has 14 residues. Trimming took off 7 bases at V and 3 bases at J, with 15 bases between the two ends. The germline V gene encodes CDR1 MNHNY and CDR2 SVGAGI (reference sequence). The chain's CDR3 is CASNPGGRDTEAFF. Written as DNA, the CDR3 is TGTGCCAGCAACCCGGGTGGCAGGGACACTGAAGCTTTCTTT.

V usage is TRBV5-6 and J usage is TRBJ2-5; no definite D call. This CDR3 is built from 13 residues. The V and J ends lost 6 bases and 5 bases respectively, with 14 bases between them. CDR1 is SGHDT, CDR2 YYEEEE, per germline. DNA for the CDR3: TGTGCCAGCACTCGTGACTGGAGTGAGACCCAGTACTTC. Translating gives CASTRDWSETQYF.

V is TRBV4-2 and J is TRBJ2-6; D remains ambiguous. V lost 0 bases to trimming and J lost 2 bases, with 5 bases between them. This CDR3 has 15 amino acids. The germline V gene has CDR1 LGHNA and CDR2 YNFKEQ. For the CDR3, the DNA is TGTGCCAGCAGCCAAGAACTCGCTGGGGCCAACGTCCTGACTTTC. Protein: CASSQELAGANVLTF.

The J gene is TRBJ1-3, the V gene TRBV7-6; D not resolved. Trimming shortened V by 1 base and J by 8 bases, and 9 bases separated the two germline ends. From germline, CDR1 is SGHVS and CDR2 FNYEAQ. The CDR3 is 13 amino acids. The CDR3 loop is CASSLVRGDTIYF. DNA for the CDR3: TGTGCCAGCAGCTTAGTTCGGGGAGACACCATATATTTT.

This clone was seen more than once but under ten times. The chain links TRBV19 to TRBJ2-3; the D gene is possibly TRBD2 (6 bases). Looked up from germline, CDR1 is LNHDA and CDR2 is SQIVND (reference sequence). The CDR3 runs 14 residues. Trimming cost V 3 bases and J 4 bases, with 11 bases left between them. CDR3 in amino acids: CASSMSSVPDTQYF. In DNA form, the CDR3 reads TGTGCCAGTAGTATGTCTAGCGTCCCAGATACGCAGTATTTT.

This clone appeared a single time. CDR3 loop: CASSRGTGEYEQYF. CDR3 bases: TGTGCCAGTAGTAGGGGGACAGGGGAATACGAGCAGTACTTC. The chain combines TRBV19 with TRBJ2-7; 10 bases are shared with TRBD1. The V and J ends lost 4 bases and 4 bases, in that order; junction bases with no gene match: 4. The CDR3 covers 14 residues. The germline gives CDR1 LNHDA, CDR2 SQIVND (reference sequence).

This clone is a singleton in its sample. The rearrangement links TRBV7-2 to TRBJ1-1; the match to TRBD1 covers 8 bases. Germline assignment: CDR1 SGHTA and CDR2 FQGNSA. Losses at the gene ends were 0 bases for V and 7 bases for J; bases not matched to a gene: 7. This CDR3 contains 15 residues. CDR3 loop: CASSLAPGQAYEAFF. CDR3 bases: TGTGCCAGCAGCTTAGCGCCGGGACAGGCGTATGAAGCTTTCTTT.

V gene TRBV29-1 combines with J gene TRBJ1-2; TRBD1 matches at 7 bases. V lost 2 bases, J lost 3 bases, and 21 bases stayed unmatched. The CDR3 spans 19 residues. CDR1 and CDR2 (germline): SQVTM, ANQGSEA. CDR3 protein: CSVELRAPNRNRGYYGYTF. The CDR3 DNA sequence: TGCAGCGTTGAATTACGGGCCCCAAACAGGAACAGGGGATACTATGGCTACACCTTC.

This clone showed up just once. The genes are TRBV28 and TRBJ1-5; D ambiguous. Deletions cut 3 bases from V and 1 base from J, with 22 bases between. Germline-derived CDR1 and CDR2 are MDHEN and SYDVKM. The CDR3 is 19 residues long. CDR3 residues: CASSFSNRRGVKSNQPQHF. The CDR3 DNA reads TGTGCCAGCAGTTTCTCGAATCGGCGGGGTGTCAAAAGCAATCAGCCCCAGCATTTT.